The clone carrying this T cell receptor (beta chain) was recorded a few times. Its antigen is as yet unknown. The sample originates from a study of blood T cells in healthy people across ages. General study points: In older individuals, TCR beta diversity per million T cells was lower, falling roughly linearly with age.

The length of the CDR3 is 13 residues. Trimming pared 5 bases from V and 5 bases from J, leaving 10 bases between. The germline V gene encodes CDR1 SNHLY and CDR2 FYNNEI. PCR was performed a second time for about 7 to 11 cycles using a sample-barcoded 5' primer and a J-beta primer mix. TCRdb itself ran the 5' RACE reads through MiXCR, one entry per CDR3 protein. Seen here are roughly 1.5 million distinct CDR3 sequences, 42% observed once, and the top ten hold 4%. Sequenced input: blood. The TCR originated in a woman between 18 and 30 years old in good health. This chain links TRBV2 with TRBJ1-5; no definite D call. The DNA for the CDR3 is TGTGCCAGCAGTAACAATTGGGATCAGCCCCAGCATTTT. This translates into CASSNNWDQPQHF.